This record looks at one TCR beta chain sequence and its context. Its matching antigen is unknown. Method: immunoSEQ multiplex PCR; TCRdb's copy keeps in-frame clones and lacks some. The sample holds 850,000 to 1,200,000 clones, around 76% seen once. This record comes from a study of shared clonotypes between healthy human individuals. The CDR3 consists of 16 residues. Germline trimming cut 2 bases from V and 3 bases from J; bases unmatched to any gene: 8. From germline, CDR1 is SNHLY and CDR2 FYNNEI. Study observations and caveats: What limited the represented genetic and exposure-history diversity was the small number of donors.

The sequence derives from a man aged 18-30 years in good health. This chain uses TRBV2 with TRBJ2-3; 7 bases line up with TRBD2. The sequencing input was memory CD4+ T cells sorted from blood. The subset denotes: CD45RA-negative fraction. CDR3 residues: CASSELGGSETDTQYF. The CDR3 DNA sequence: TGTGCCAGCAGTGAATTGGGCGGGAGCGAGACAGATACGCAGTATTTT.